A selection of T cell receptor beta chains follows, all from one sample in a study of human T cells and chemical hapten exposure. Each CDR3 protein gets one entry after TCRdb re-called the RACE reads with MiXCR. The table has 95,000 to 150,000 distinct CDR3 sequences, 13% seen once. The input for sequencing was whole blood, taken in connection with sensitization to the hapten diphenylcyclopropenone (DPC). These receptors all stem from a woman between 18 and 29 years old with alopecia areata. Some clones in this sample may be carry-over from other donors' samples. CDR3s include the opening cysteine and the closing phenylalanine or tryptophan. Fields, in order: D gene, J gene, clone size, V gene, CDR3 DNA, CDR3 protein. A D gene is named only where the DNA matches it firmly. A row's size may be missing; if present it is once, few, many or a size class.

. | TRBJ2-1 | few | TRBV7-9 | TGTGCCAGCAGCCCTCTGAGGGTCAGCGAGCAGTTCTTC | CASSPLRVSEQFF
. | TRBJ2-2 | . | TRBV5-4 | TGTGCCAGCAGCTTGGAGCAGGGCGCAAACACCGGGGAGCTGTTTTTT | CASSLEQGANTGELFF
TRBD2 | TRBJ2-2 | . | TRBV6-1 | TGTGCCAGTCGGGAGGGGGCGAACACCGGGGAGCTGTTTTTT | CASREGANTGELFF
. | TRBJ1-4 | few | TRBV12-5 | TGTGCTAGTGGGACGTACCATGAAAAACTGTTTTTT | CASGTYHEKLFF
TRBD1 | TRBJ1-1 | . | TRBV20-1 | TGCAGTGCTAGGGGTAACGGACAGGGAACTGAAGCTTTCTTT | CSARGNGQGTEAFF
. | TRBJ2-5 | . | TRBV15 | TGTGCCACCAGCTCGTCAGGACAGCACGGCCAGACCCAGTACTTC | CATSSSGQHGQTQYF
. | TRBJ2-2 | few | TRBV12-3/TRBV12-4 | TGTGCCAGCAGCTTGGGGGGGCGTCCCACCGGGGAGCTGTTTTTT | CASSLGGRPTGELFF
. | TRBJ2-7 | . | TRBV25-1 | TGTGCCAGCAGTGAACCCACAGAAGCCGAGCAGTACTTC | CASSEPTEAEQYF
. | TRBJ2-6 | few | TRBV3-1 | TGTGCCAGCAGCCAAGACAGGTTTCGGCTCAGCTCTGGGGCCAACGTCCTGACTTTC | CASSQDRFRLSSGANVLTF
TRBD2 | TRBJ2-1 | many | TRBV7-9 | TGTGCCAGCATACCGGGACTAGCGGGCCTCTCCTACAATGAGCAGTTCTTC | CASIPGLAGLSYNEQFF
. | TRBJ1-2 | . | TRBV6-5 | TGTGCCAGCAGTACAGTTAACTATGGCTACACCTTC | CASSTVNYGYTF
. | TRBJ2-7 | many | TRBV28 | TGTGCCAGCAGTTATAGGAAGGCGGGATCCTACGAGCAGTACTTC | CASSYRKAGSYEQYF
. | TRBJ1-6 | . | TRBV18 | TGTGCCAGCTCACCGGGCTTTGACTCACCCCTCCACTTT | CASSPGFDSPLHF
. | TRBJ1-5 | once | TRBV7-9 | TGTGCCAGCAGCTTAGACACCTTGTCGCCCCAGCATTTT | CASSLDTLSPQHF
. | TRBJ1-1 | many | TRBV7-8 | TGTGCCAGCAGCTTAGTCGAAGCGAACACTGAAGCTTTCTTT | CASSLVEANTEAFF
. | TRBJ2-3 | few | TRBV5-4 | TGTGCCAGCAGCTTCGGAGGGAGCTATAGCACAGATACGCAGTATTTT | CASSFGGSYSTDTQYF
. | TRBJ2-2 | few | TRBV5-5 | TGTGCCAGCCGAGTCCAGAATACGAACACCGGGGAGCTGTTTTTT | CASRVQNTNTGELFF
TRBD1 | TRBJ1-1 | many | TRBV18 | TGTGCCAGCTCACCACCGGGGACAGGGGACACTGAAGCTTTCTTT | CASSPPGTGDTEAFF
TRBD1 | TRBJ2-7 | . | TRBV28 | TGTGCCAGCAGTTCCAGCGGACAGGCTTTTATCGAGCAGTACTTC | CASSSSGQAFIEQYF
. | TRBJ1-6 | few | TRBV20-1 | TGCAGTGCTAGAGATCCCGCCACTCTCGGGGGCTCCTATAATTCACCCCTCCACTTT | CSARDPATLGGSYNSPLHF
TRBD1 | TRBJ1-1 | few | TRBV5-6 | TGTGCCAGCAGCCGGACAGGGGGCGAGGTCACTGAAGCTTTCTTT | CASSRTGGEVTEAFF
TRBD2 | TRBJ2-1 | many | TRBV20-1 | TGCAGTGCTCCTCCGACTAGCGGGGGCCTGTACAATGAGCAGTTCTTC | CSAPPTSGGLYNEQFF
TRBD1 | TRBJ2-5 | . | TRBV6-5 | TGTGCCAGCAGACTAGACAGGGGGTCCCAAGAGACCCAGTACTTC | CASRLDRGSQETQYF
. | TRBJ2-1 | . | TRBV12-3/TRBV12-4 | TGTGCCAGCAGTTTAAGACTAGTCAATGAGCAGTTCTTC | CASSLRLVNEQFF
. | TRBJ1-1 | few | TRBV21-1 | TGTGCCAGCAGCATTCAGCAGAACACTGAAGCTTTCTTT | CASSIQQNTEAFF
. | TRBJ1-4 | many | TRBV6-6 | TGTGCCAGCACCCACCCAGGGACAACTAATGAAAAACTGTTTTTT | CASTHPGTTNEKLFF
. | TRBJ1-5 | . | TRBV27 | TGTGCCAGTGGGCAGCCCCAGCATTTT | CASGQPQHF
TRBD2 | TRBJ2-1 | . | TRBV29-1 | TGCAGCGTGGCTAAACTAGCGGGGGTGGACAATGAGCAGTTCTTC | CSVAKLAGVDNEQFF
TRBD1 | TRBJ2-1 | many | TRBV11-2 | TGTGCCAGCAGCCCCGGGACAGGCCCTTCCTACAATGAGCAGTTCTTC | CASSPGTGPSYNEQFF